The text below deals with one T cell receptor beta chain. Its antigen is still unknown. These data are taken from a study of persistence of HIV-infected CD4 T cells. Across the whole study: Anti-CD3/anti-CD28 beads activated more cells than antigen stimulation did. General observations from the study: TCR oligoclonality correlated with proviral oligoclonality in the same sorted populations.

Nonspecific anti-CD3/anti-CD28 bead stimulation represents the broad CD4+ T cell repertoire. Responding CD4+ T cells were sorted by upregulation of both CD40 ligand and CD69. The CDR3 has 14 amino acids. Trimming cost V 5 bases and J 3 bases, with 11 bases left between them. Per the germline V gene, CDR1 is LNHDA and CDR2 is SQIVND (reference sequence). Sequencing used immunoSEQ version 4 in survey mode. This table comes from immunoSEQ multiplex PCR, and its TCRdb copy is limited to in-frame clones, with some not included. The sample includes about 45,000 clones, about 88% of them seen just once. Sequences were derived from CD4+ T cells sorted from PBMCs after roughly 17-hour stimulation, sampled from a patient who received antiretroviral therapy. The sequence was obtained from an adult woman with HIV who was CMV-seropositive. The chain carries TRBV19 and TRBJ1-3; D is unresolved. The CDR3 region is CASSAHQVGNTIYF. The CDR3 nucleotides are TGTGCCAGTAGTGCCCATCAAGTTGGAAACACCATATATTTT. The whole variable domain, remainder taken from reference TRBV19 and TRBJ1-3, is DGGITQSPKYLFRKEGQNVTLSCEQNLNHDAMYWYRQDPGQGLRLIYYSQIVNDFQKGDIAEGYSVSREKKESFPLTVTSAQKNPTAFYLCASSAHQVGNTIYFGEGSWLTVV.